This is a list of T cell receptor beta chains from one sample in a study of blood T cell repertoires in COVID-19. Data came from immunoSEQ multiplex PCR; TCRdb stores just in-frame clones and leaves some out. The sample carries about 63,000 clones, about 86% recorded once. Sequenced input: peripheral blood. The receptors were sampled from a human donor in a cohort sampled during active COVID-19. The CDR3 runs from the conserved cysteine through the conserved F or W. The order of the fields is V gene, J gene, CDR3 protein.

TRBV5-1	TRBJ2-5	CASSPRSRGETQYF
TRBV20-1	TRBJ2-7	CSASRASGGSEQYF
TRBV19	TRBJ1-2	CASSRQRSPNYGYTF
TRBV3-1/TRBV3-2	TRBJ1-2	CASSQEGLIKRGYTF
TRBV6-1	TRBJ1-2	CASSEGGVGYTF
TRBV9	TRBJ2-7	CASSPGLAGGKYEQYF
TRBV29-1	TRBJ2-3	CSVHSGNTDTQYF
TRBV7-2	TRBJ2-1	CASRADTYNEQFF
TRBV2	TRBJ1-6	CASRTAWAVNNSPLHF
TRBV2	TRBJ1-2	CATTGLDYGYTF
TRBV2	TRBJ2-1	CASSEQDWEQFF